The 11 T cell receptor beta chains listed next were all sequenced from one sample in a study of T cells in Graves' hyperthyroidism and ophthalmopathy. Regions amplified from RNA transcripts were the TCR beta CDR3 regions. First-round RT-PCR of the TCR CDR3 relied on the HTBI primer set. TCRdb ran MiXCR on the multiplex PCR reads and lists one entry per CDR3 protein. The sample has 600,000 or so distinct CDR3 sequences; roughly 15% are singletons. Sequencing was done on a sample of blood. The receptors originated from a woman in her forties or fifties with Graves' ophthalmopathy.

The V gene is TRBV6-1, the J gene TRBJ2-3, with 10 bases lining up with TRBD2. The junction had 5 bases not matched to a gene; V was cut back by 0 bases and J by 5 bases. This CDR3 has 16 amino acids. CDR1 and CDR2 from the germline V gene are MNHNS and SASEGT. The CDR3 sequence is CASSEAGTSELDTQYF. CDR3 bases: TGTGCCAGCAGTGAAGCCGGGACTAGCGAATTAGATACGCAGTATTTT.

This clonotype was picked up many times. The CDR3 reads CASSDSGTYEQYF. CDR3 DNA: TGTGCCAGCAGTGATAGCGGAACCTACGAGCAGTACTTC. The rearrangement links TRBV2 to TRBJ2-7; possibly TRBD2 for D (6 bases). V lost 3 bases and J lost 2, with 8 bases in between. Germline loops: CDR1 SNHLY, CDR2 FYNNEI. The CDR3 has 13 amino acids. Combining the CDR3 with reference TRBV2 and TRBJ2-7 gives the whole variable domain EPEVTQTPSHQVTQMGQEVILRCVPISNHLYFYWYRQILGQKVEFLVSFYNNEISEKSEIFDDQFSVERPDGSNFTLKIRSTKLEDSAMYFCASSDSGTYEQYFGPGTRLTVT.

Many counts were recorded for this clonotype. The V gene is TRBV5-1, the J gene TRBJ2-7; D ambiguous. Germline CDR1 SGHRS, CDR2 YFSETQ. This CDR3 has 15 residues. Trimming shortened V by 1 base and J by 2 bases, and 13 bases separated the two germline ends. CDR3 in amino acids: CASSLRADTPYEQYF. Written as DNA, the CDR3 is TGCGCCAGCAGCTTGAGGGCAGATACACCCTACGAGCAGTACTTC.

The V gene is TRBV18, the J gene TRBJ2-2, with D perhaps matching TRBD2 (5 bases). In germline, CDR1 is KGHSH, CDR2 LQKENI. The CDR3 has 14 amino acids. With 2 bases removed from V and 13 bases from J, the gap between germline ends came to 17 bases. CDR3 nucleotides: TGTGCCAGCTCACCAAAGGTTCCAGGACTTTGGCTGTTTTTT. As protein: CASSPKVPGLWLFF.

The chain joins TRBV19 to TRBJ2-3; tentative D call: TRBD1 (6 bases). The CDR3 is made up of 16 amino acids. The V and J ends lost 1 base and 5 bases respectively, with 16 bases between them. The germline CDR1 and CDR2 sequences are LNHDA and SQIVND (reference sequence). This CDR3 reads CASSIVGTPPGDTQYF. The CDR3 nucleotides read TGTGCCAGTAGTATAGTTGGGACACCCCCCGGAGATACGCAGTATTTT.

There are many counts of this clonotype. The V call is TRBV28, the J call TRBJ2-5; 11 bases fit TRBD2. Germline lookup yields CDR1 MDHEN and CDR2 SYDVKM. V lost 0 bases, J lost 3 bases, and 3 bases stayed unmatched. The CDR3 length is 16 residues. The CDR3 here is CASSLWGTSGKETQYF. The CDR3, as DNA: TGTGCCAGCAGTTTATGGGGGACTAGCGGTAAAGAGACCCAGTACTTC.

As concerns this clonotype: Possible read error: a much larger clone is one base away. The genes are TRBV28 and TRBJ1-3, with a possible D match to TRBD1 (5 bases). Germline loops: CDR1 MDHEN, CDR2 SYDVKM. The CDR3 loop spans 15 amino acids. The CDR3, as DNA: TGTGCCAGCAGTTTAGGGGGGAACTCTGGAAGCACCATATATTTT. Translating it yields CASSLGGNSGSTIYF. Using reference TRBV28 and TRBJ1-3 for the parts outside the CDR3, the full variable domain is DVKVTQSSRYLVKRTGEKVFLECVQDMDHENMFWYRQDPGLGLRLIYFSYDVKMKEKGDIPEGYSVSREKKERFSLILESASTNQTSMYLCASSLGGNSGSTIYFGEGSWLTVV.

Ten or more counts support this clonotype. CDR3 in amino acids: CASSPRTGSKETQYF. For the CDR3, the DNA is TGTGCCAGCAGCCCACGGACAGGGTCTAAAGAGACCCAGTACTTC. The V and J genes are TRBV9 and TRBJ2-5; 8 bases match TRBD1. The CDR3 contains 15 residues. After removal of 4 bases from V and 3 bases from J, the junction contained 8 bases not matched to a gene. Germline assignment: CDR1 SGDLS and CDR2 YYNGEE.

This clonotype was counted many times. The genes are TRBV12-3 or TRBV12-4 and TRBJ1-2; D is unclear. Trimming took off 6 bases at V and 4 bases at J, with 18 bases between the two ends. This CDR3 has 15 amino acids. The CDR3 DNA reads TGTGCCAGCAGCCCTCCTGACCGTAAACGCTATGGCTACACCTTC. Translated, it gives CASSPPDRKRYGYTF.

The CDR3 region has the DNA TGTGCCAGCAGCCTGGCGGGCGGGGGTCCCGGCCGGGAGACCCAGTACTTC. It yields the protein CASSLAGGGPGRETQYF. This chain uses TRBV11-3 with TRBJ2-5, with TRBD2 identical over 7 bases. V was clipped by 5 bases and J by 5 bases; unmatched bases: 17. From germline, CDR1 is SGHNT and CDR2 YENEEA. The CDR3 covers 17 residues.

This clonotype has a count of ten or more. The genes are TRBV11-2 and TRBJ2-3, with 8 positions matching TRBD1. Germline CDR1 is SGHAT and CDR2 is FQNNGV. V was pared by 0 bases and J by 1 base, with 3 bases of the junction left unmatched. The CDR3 extends over 16 amino acids. CDR3 loop: CASSLERTGRTDTQYF. The DNA for the CDR3 is TGTGCCAGCAGCTTAGAAAGGACAGGGCGCACAGATACGCAGTATTTT.